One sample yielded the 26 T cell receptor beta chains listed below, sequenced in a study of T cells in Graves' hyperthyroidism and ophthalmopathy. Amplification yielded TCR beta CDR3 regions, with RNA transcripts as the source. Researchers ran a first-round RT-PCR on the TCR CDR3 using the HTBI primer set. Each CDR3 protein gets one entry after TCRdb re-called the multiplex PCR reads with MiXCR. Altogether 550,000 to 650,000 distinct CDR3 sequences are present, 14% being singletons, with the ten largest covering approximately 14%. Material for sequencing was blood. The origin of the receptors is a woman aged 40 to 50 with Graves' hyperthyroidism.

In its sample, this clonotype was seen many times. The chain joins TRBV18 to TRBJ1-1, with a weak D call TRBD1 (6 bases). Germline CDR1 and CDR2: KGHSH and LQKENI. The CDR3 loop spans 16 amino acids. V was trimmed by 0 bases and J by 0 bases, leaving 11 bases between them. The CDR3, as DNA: TGTGCCAGCTCACCACCGAGGACAGTAATGAACACTGAAGCTTTCTTT. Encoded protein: CASSPPRTVMNTEAFF.

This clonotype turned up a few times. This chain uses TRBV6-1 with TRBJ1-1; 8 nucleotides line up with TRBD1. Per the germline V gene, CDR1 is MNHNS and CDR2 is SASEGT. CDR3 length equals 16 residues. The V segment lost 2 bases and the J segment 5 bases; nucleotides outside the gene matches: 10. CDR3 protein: CASSEYDPGTGTEAFF. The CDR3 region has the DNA TGTGCCAGCAGTGAATATGACCCAGGGACAGGAACTGAAGCTTTCTTT.

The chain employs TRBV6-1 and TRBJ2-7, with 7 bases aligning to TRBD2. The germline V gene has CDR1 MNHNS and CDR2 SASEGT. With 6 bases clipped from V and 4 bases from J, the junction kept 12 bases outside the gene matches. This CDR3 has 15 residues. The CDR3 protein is CASRSLVGGPYEQYF. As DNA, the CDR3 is TGTGCCAGCAGATCACTAGTGGGAGGGCCGTACGAGCAGTACTTC.

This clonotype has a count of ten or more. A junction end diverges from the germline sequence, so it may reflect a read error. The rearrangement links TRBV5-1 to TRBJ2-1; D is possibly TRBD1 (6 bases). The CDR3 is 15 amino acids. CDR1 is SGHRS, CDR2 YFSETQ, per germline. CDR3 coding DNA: TGCGCCAACAGCTCCACAGGGACCTCCTACAATGAGCAGTTCTTC. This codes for CANSSTGTSYNEQFF.

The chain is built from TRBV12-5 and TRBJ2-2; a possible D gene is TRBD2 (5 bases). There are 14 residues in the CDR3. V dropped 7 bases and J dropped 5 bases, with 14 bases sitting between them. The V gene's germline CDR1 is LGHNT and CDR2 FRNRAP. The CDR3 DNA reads TGTGCTAGTGAAGGGAGCCCGGGTACCGGGGAGCTGTTTTTT. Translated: CASEGSPGTGELFF.

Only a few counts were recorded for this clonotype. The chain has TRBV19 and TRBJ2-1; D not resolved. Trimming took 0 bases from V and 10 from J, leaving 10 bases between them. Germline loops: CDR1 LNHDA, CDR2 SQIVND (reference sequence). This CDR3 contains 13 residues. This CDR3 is CASSIDRVSEQFF. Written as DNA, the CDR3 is TGTGCCAGTAGTATAGATCGAGTCAGCGAGCAGTTCTTC.

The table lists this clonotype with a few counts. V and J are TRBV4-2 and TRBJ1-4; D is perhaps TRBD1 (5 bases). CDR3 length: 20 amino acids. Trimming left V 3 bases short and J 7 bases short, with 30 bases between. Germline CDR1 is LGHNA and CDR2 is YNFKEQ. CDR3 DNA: TGTGCCAGCAGCCATGCTGGGGCGGCCTCGACCCTTGCGGAGAGTGAAAAACTGTTTTTT. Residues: CASSHAGAASTLAESEKLFF.

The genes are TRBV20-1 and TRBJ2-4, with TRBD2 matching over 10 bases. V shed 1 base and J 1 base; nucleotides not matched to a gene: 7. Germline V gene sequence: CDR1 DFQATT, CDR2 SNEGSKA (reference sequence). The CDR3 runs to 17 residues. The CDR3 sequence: CSARGASGSGAKNIQYF. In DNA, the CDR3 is TGCAGTGCTAGAGGGGCTAGCGGGAGTGGGGCCAAAAACATTCAGTACTTC.

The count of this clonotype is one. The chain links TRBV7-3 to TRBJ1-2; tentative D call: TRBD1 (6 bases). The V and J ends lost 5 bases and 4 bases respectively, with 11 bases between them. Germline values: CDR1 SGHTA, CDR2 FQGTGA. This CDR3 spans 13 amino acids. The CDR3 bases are TGTGCCAGCAGCCTCCAGGGGTGCTATGGCTACACCTTC. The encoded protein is CASSLQGCYGYTF.

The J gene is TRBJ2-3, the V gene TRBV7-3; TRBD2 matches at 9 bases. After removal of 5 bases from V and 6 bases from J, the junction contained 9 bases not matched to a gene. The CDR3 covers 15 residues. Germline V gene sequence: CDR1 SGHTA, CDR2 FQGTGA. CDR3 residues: CASSLNSGSPDTQYF. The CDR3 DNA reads TGTGCCAGCAGCCTTAATAGCGGGAGCCCTGATACGCAGTATTTT.

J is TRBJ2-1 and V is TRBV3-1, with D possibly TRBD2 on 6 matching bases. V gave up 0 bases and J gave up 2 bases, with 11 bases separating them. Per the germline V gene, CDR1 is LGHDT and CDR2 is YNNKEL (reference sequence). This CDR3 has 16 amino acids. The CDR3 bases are TGTGCCAGCAGCCAAGATCACAGGACTACCTACAATGAGCAGTTCTTC. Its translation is CASSQDHRTTYNEQFF.

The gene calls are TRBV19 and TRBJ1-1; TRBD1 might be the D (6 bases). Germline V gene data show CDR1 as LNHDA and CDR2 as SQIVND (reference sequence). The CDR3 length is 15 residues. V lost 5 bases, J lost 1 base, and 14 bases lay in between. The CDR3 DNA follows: TGTGCCAGTAGTTGGCGGACAGAGAGGAACACTGAAGCTTTCTTT. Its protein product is CASSWRTERNTEAFF.

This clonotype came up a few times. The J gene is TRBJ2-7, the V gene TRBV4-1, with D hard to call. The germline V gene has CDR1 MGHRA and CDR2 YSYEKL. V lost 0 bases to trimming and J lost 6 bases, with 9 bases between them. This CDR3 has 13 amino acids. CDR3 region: CASSQDSFGEQYF. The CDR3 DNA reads TGCGCCAGCAGCCAAGATTCCTTCGGCGAGCAGTACTTC.

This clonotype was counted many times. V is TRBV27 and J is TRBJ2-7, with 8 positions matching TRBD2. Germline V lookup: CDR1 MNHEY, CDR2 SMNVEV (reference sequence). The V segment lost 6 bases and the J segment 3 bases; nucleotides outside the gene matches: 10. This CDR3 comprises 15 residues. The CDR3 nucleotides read TGTGCCAGCAGCCTTTCCCCCAGCGGGAGCTACGAGCAGTACTTC. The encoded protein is CASSLSPSGSYEQYF.

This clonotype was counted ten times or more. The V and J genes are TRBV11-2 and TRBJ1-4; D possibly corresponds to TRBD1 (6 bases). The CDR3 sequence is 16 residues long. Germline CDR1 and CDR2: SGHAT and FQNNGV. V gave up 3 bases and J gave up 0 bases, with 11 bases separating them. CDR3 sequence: CASSFSQGPTNEKLFF. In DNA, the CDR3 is TGTGCCAGCAGCTTCAGTCAGGGGCCAACTAATGAAAAACTGTTTTTT.

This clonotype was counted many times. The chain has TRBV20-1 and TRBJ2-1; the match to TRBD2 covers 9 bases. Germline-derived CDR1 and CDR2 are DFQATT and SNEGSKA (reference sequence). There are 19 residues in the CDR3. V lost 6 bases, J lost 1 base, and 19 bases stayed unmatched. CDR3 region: CSAPGRGLAPKGSYNEQFF. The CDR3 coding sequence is TGCAGTGCCCCAGGCCGGGGACTAGCACCTAAAGGGTCCTACAATGAGCAGTTCTTC.

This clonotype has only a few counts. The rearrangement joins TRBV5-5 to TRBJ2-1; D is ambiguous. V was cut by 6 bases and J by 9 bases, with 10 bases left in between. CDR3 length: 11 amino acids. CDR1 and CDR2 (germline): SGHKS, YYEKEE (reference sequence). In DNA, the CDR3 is TGTGCCAGCACTACACCTGGTGAGCAGTTCTTC. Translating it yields CASTTPGEQFF.

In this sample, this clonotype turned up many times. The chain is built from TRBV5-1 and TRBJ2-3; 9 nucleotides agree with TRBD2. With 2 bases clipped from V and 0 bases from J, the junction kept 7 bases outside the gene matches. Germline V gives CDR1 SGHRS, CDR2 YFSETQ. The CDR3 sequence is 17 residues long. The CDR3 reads CASSFDTSGLSTDTQYF. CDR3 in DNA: TGCGCCAGCAGCTTCGACACTAGCGGGCTTAGCACAGATACGCAGTATTTT.

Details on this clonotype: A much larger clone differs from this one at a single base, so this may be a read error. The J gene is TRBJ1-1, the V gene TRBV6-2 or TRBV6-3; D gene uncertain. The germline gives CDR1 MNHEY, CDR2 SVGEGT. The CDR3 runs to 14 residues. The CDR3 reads CTSSYPPGNTEAFF. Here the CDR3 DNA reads TGTACCAGCAGCTACCCACCGGGTAACACTGAAGCTTTCTTT.

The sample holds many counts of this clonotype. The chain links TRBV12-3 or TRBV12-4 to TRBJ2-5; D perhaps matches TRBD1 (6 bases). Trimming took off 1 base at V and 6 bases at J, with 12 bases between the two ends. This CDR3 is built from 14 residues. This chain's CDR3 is CASSLGRTGQTQYF. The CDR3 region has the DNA TGTGCCAGCAGTTTAGGAAGAACAGGGCAGACCCAGTACTTC.

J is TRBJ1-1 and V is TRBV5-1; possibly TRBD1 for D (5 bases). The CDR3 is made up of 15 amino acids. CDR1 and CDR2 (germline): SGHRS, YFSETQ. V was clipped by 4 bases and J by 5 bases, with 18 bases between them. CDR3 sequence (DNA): TGCGCCAGCAGCCCGGGGGACCAAGGGAGGACTGAAGCTTTCTTT. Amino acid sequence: CASSPGDQGRTEAFF. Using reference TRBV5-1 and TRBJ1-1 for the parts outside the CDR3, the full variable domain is KAGVTQTPRYLIKTRGQQVTLSCSPISGHRSVSWYQQTPGQGLQFLFEYFSETQRNKGNFPGRFSGRQFSNSRSEMNVSTLELGDSALYLCASSPGDQGRTEAFFGQGTRLTVV.

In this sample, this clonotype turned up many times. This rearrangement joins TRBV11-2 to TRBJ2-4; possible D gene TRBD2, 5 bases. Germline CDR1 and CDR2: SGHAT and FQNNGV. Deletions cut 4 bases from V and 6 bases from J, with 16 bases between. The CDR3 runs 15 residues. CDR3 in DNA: TGTGCCAGCAGCTCCGGAGGCAGAAACGGAAACATTCAGTACTTC. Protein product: CASSSGGRNGNIQYF.

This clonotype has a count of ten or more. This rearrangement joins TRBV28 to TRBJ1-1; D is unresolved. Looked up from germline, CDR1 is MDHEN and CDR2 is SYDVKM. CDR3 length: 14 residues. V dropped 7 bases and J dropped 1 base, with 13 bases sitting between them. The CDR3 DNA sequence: TGTGCCAGCAATCCACTGGTCTCGAACACTGAAGCTTTCTTT. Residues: CASNPLVSNTEAFF. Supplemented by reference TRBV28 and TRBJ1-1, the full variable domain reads DVKVTQSSRYLVKRTGEKVFLECVQDMDHENMFWYRQDPGLGLRLIYFSYDVKMKEKGDIPEGYSVSREKKERFSLILESASTNQTSMYLCASNPLVSNTEAFFGQGTRLTVV.

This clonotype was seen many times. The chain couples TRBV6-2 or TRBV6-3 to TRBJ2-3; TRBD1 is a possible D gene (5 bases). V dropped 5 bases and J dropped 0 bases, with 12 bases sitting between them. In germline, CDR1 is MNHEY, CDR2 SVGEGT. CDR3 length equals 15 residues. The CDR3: CASSRRQSSTDTQYF. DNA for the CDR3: TGTGCCAGCAGTCGAAGACAGTCCAGCACAGATACGCAGTATTTT.

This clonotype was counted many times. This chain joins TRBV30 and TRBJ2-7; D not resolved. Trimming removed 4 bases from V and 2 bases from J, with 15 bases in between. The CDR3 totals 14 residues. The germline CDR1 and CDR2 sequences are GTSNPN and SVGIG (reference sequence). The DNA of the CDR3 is TGTGCCTGGACCCGACTCCACGGAGCCTACGAGCAGTACTTC. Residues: CAWTRLHGAYEQYF.

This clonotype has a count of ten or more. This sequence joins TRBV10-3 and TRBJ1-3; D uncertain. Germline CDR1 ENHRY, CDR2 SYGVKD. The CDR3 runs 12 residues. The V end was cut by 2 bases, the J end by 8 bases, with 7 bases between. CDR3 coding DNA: TGTGCCATCAGTGAGCCCCCGTACACCATATATTTT. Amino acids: CAISEPPYTIYF.